This T cell receptor beta chain was identified during a study of OX40 agonist ivuxolimab in advanced cancers. Sequenced by immunoSEQ multiplex PCR; TCRdb stores in-frame clones only, minus some. This table has about 80,000 clones, 70% to 90% appearing once. Looked up from germline, CDR1 is SGDLS and CDR2 is YYNGEE. The CDR3 has 14 residues. V lost 5 bases to trimming and J lost 0 bases; unmatched junction nucleotides: 3. The receptor was isolated from an adult with an advanced solid tumor such as melanoma, head and neck, liver or kidney cancer. This chain links TRBV9 with TRBJ2-3; 7 bases align to TRBD1. The sample was CD4+ or CD8+ T cells sorted from blood, taken in a trial of the OX40 agonist ivuxolimab. As DNA, the CDR3 is TGTGCCAGCAGGAGGGGACAGAGCACAGATACGCAGTATTTT. This encodes CASRRGQSTDTQYF.